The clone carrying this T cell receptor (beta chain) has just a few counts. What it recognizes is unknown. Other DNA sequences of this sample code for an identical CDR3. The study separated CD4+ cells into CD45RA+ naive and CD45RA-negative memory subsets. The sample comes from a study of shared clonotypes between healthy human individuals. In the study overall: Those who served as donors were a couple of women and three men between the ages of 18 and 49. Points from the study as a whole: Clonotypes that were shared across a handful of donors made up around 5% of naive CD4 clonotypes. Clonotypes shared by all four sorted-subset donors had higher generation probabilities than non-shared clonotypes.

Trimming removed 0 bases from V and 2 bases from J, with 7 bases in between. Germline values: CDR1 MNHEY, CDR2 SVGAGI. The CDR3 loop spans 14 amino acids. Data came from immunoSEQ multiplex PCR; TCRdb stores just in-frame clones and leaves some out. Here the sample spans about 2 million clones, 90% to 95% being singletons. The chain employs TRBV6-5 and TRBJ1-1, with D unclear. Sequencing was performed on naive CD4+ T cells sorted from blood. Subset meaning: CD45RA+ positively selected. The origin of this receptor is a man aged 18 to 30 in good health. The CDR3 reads CASSYSTGNTEAFF. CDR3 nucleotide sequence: TGTGCCAGCAGTTACTCGACGGGTAACACTGAAGCTTTCTTT.